This TCR beta chain was recorded in a study of patients and donors after allogeneic stem cell transplantation. Per the germline V gene, CDR1 is ENHRY and CDR2 is SYGVKD. The ends lost 10 bases at V and 6 bases at J; junction bases unmatched: 11. This CDR3 spans 13 amino acids. TCRdb independently ran MiXCR on the RT-PCR reads; one entry per CDR3 protein. The table lists about 160,000 distinct CDR3 sequences, roughly 30% of them singletons. The source material was blood, either unsorted or a sorted T cell fraction (not recorded which). This TCR was sampled from a human donor who was either an allogeneic HSCT recipient or a stem cell or donor lymphocyte infusion donor (not recorded which). It is not recorded whose cells these are; they may come from a transplant donor. The rearrangement joins TRBV10-3 to TRBJ1-1; 7 nucleotides align to TRBD1. This CDR3 reads CATHARGAAEAFF. The CDR3 DNA is TGTGCCACCCATGCCAGGGGGGCTGCTGAAGCTTTCTTT.